This TCR beta chain was captured by sequencing in a study of cytomegalovirus exposure and HLA in healthy donors. As for the study in general: About 200 million T cells yielded roughly 100 million unique TCR beta sequences, as an earlier analysis found. Findings and limits, study-wide: Indistinguishable V segments, including TRBV6-2 and TRBV6-3, were excluded. HLA alleles showed associations with about 17,000 TCR beta sequences in a later analysis, at a 0.05 false discovery rate. A later analysis reported that several of the most significant clusters appeared to be linked to common viral pathogens, among them Epstein-Barr virus.

Notes on this clone: The antigen is unknown.

It was with 60 Vbeta and 13 Jbeta primers that the PCR ran. The method was immunoSEQ multiplex PCR; TCRdb's version includes in-frame clones alone and lacks a portion of them. The sample contains more than 150,000 clones, about 77% of which appear only once. V was pared by 4 bases and J by 14 bases, with 6 bases between. Germline V gene sequence: CDR1 LGHNA, CDR2 YSLEER. The CDR3 totals 10 residues. This chain connects TRBV4-3 to TRBJ1-6; no clear D gene. The source material was PBMCs. The TCR was taken from a young woman in good health and CMV-seropositive. This CDR3 reads CASSRGALHF. CDR3 DNA: TGCGCCAGCAGCCGCGGGGCCCTCCACTTT.